Presented here are 10 T cell receptor beta chains from one specimen sequenced in a study of cytomegalovirus exposure and HLA in healthy donors. The study ran its PCR with 60 Vbeta and 13 Jbeta primers. TCRdb keeps only in-frame clones here, not all; method: immunoSEQ multiplex PCR. The sample carries about 140,000 clones, roughly 80% recorded once. The material sequenced was PBMCs. The receptor source for this set is a female donor in good health and CMV-seronegative.

This chain links TRBV30 with TRBJ1-4, with a tentative D call TRBD1 (6 bases). This CDR3 comprises 14 residues. V dropped 0 bases and J dropped 6 bases, with 11 bases sitting between them. CDR1 is GTSNPN and CDR2 is SVGIG in the germline V gene (reference sequence). The CDR3 protein is CAWSVTRGDEKLFF. Written as DNA, the CDR3 is TGTGCCTGGAGTGTAACCAGGGGAGATGAAAAACTGTTTTTT.

The genes are TRBV6-4 and TRBJ1-1; possibly TRBD1 for D (5 bases). V lost 0 bases, J lost 4 bases, and 9 bases lay in between. The CDR3 is 14 residues long. The germline V gene encodes CDR1 MRHNA and CDR2 SNTAGT. The CDR3 DNA follows: TGTGCCAGCAGTGACTCAAGAAGGGGCACTGAAGCTTTCTTT. Its protein product is CASSDSRRGTEAFF.

The chain has TRBV5-1 and TRBJ2-3; 7 positions match TRBD1. Germline CDR1 is SGHRS and CDR2 is YFSETQ. The ends lost 4 bases at V and 2 bases at J; junction bases unmatched: 7. The CDR3 runs 15 residues. This CDR3 reads CASSLGTAFTDTQYF. The DNA for the CDR3 is TGCGCCAGCAGCCTGGGGACAGCCTTCACAGATACGCAGTATTTT.

The rearrangement joins TRBV9 to TRBJ1-4, with D perhaps TRBD1 (6 bases). V shed 0 bases and J shed 0 bases, with 9 bases lying between them. Looked up from germline, CDR1 is SGDLS and CDR2 is YYNGEE. The CDR3 runs to 16 residues. For the CDR3, the DNA is TGTGCCAGCAGCGTAGGGGGACAACCAACTAATGAAAAACTGTTTTTT. It translates to CASSVGGQPTNEKLFF.

The rearrangement joins TRBV5-1 to TRBJ1-2; 8 positions match TRBD1. Losses at the gene ends were 1 base for V and 8 bases for J; bases not matched to a gene: 7. The germline V gene encodes CDR1 SGHRS and CDR2 YFSETQ. The CDR3 runs 14 residues. CDR3 in amino acids: CASSLTGGIRGYTF. CDR3 in DNA: TGCGCCAGCAGCTTGACAGGGGGGATTCGGGGCTACACCTTC.

The V gene is TRBV5-1, the J gene TRBJ2-1; the match to TRBD2 covers 8 bases. Trimming cost V 9 bases and J 2 bases; bases outside gene matches: 13. Looked up from germline, CDR1 is SGHRS and CDR2 is YFSETQ. The CDR3 has 16 amino acids. DNA for the CDR3: TGCGCCACCAGGGTACTAGCGGACGACACCTACAATGAGCAGTTCTTC. Its translation is CATRVLADDTYNEQFF.

Notes on this clone: The sample has other DNA sequences that encode this CDR3 too. The V and J genes are TRBV5-6 and TRBJ2-3, with 8 nucleotides matching TRBD2. J lost 0 bases, V lost 2 bases, and 5 bases had no gene match. Germline assignment: CDR1 SGHDT and CDR2 YYEEEE. The CDR3 runs to 16 residues. The CDR3 DNA is TGTGCCAGCAGCTTATTTACGGGAGGGAGCACAGATACGCAGTATTTT. Translating gives CASSLFTGGSTDTQYF.

Notes on this clone: The conserved closing phenylalanine or tryptophan is absent in this CDR3, likely reflecting a read error. The chain links TRBV4-1 to TRBJ1-2; D call uncertain. CDR3 length: 15 amino acids. V was trimmed by 4 bases and J by 1 base, leaving 13 bases between them. Germline V CDR1 and CDR2: MGHRA, YSYEKL. Here the CDR3 reads CASSPPSGDNYGYTV. The CDR3 DNA is TGCGCCAGCAGCCCACCTAGCGGGGATAACTATGGCTACACCGTC.

J is TRBJ2-1 and V is TRBV5-1; 8 nucleotides align to TRBD2. The V segment lost 8 bases and the J segment 0 bases; nucleotides outside the gene matches: 13. The CDR3 spans 17 residues. Per germline, CDR1 SGHRS and CDR2 YFSETQ. The CDR3 bases are TGCGCCAGTGATCTAGCGGGCATCCCGGCCTCCTACAATGAGCAGTTCTTC. This translates into CASDLAGIPASYNEQFF.

The V call is TRBV18, the J call TRBJ2-7; 7 bases are a match to TRBD1. The length of the CDR3 is 15 residues. Germline CDR1 and CDR2: KGHSH and LQKENI. Losses at the gene ends were 4 bases for V and 0 bases for J; bases not matched to a gene: 6. CDR3 region: CASSRTTGSSYEQYF. Here the CDR3 DNA reads TGTGCCAGCTCACGGACGACAGGGAGCTCCTACGAGCAGTACTTC. The full variable domain, its missing parts supplied by reference TRBV18 and TRBJ2-7, is NAGVMQNPRHLVRRRGQEARLRCSPMKGHSHVYWYRQLPEEGLKFMVYLQKENIIDESGMPKERFSAEFPKEGPSILRIQQVVRGDSAAYFCASSRTTGSSYEQYFGPGTRLTVT.